These 8 T cell receptor beta chains were sequenced from one sample in a study of blood T cell repertoires in COVID-19. TCRdb's table, derived via immunoSEQ multiplex PCR, lists solely in-frame clones and lacks some. The repertoire has fewer than 150,000 clones, 75% to 85% of them found once; the top ten carry around 20%. The sample taken for sequencing was peripheral blood. All receptors come from a man older than 75 with acute or convalescent COVID-19.

V is TRBV7-8 and J is TRBJ1-5; D is ambiguous. Per germline, CDR1 SGHVS and CDR2 FQNEAQ. The CDR3 is made up of 12 amino acids. With 5 bases removed from V and 11 bases from J, the gap between germline ends came to 13 bases. The CDR3 sequence is CASSPGLLAQHF. In DNA form, the CDR3 reads TGTGCCAGCAGCCCCGGACTGCTAGCCCAGCATTTT.

The gene calls are TRBV4-2 and TRBJ1-2; 7 nucleotides align to TRBD1. V shed 0 bases, J shed 4 bases, and the junction held 11 bases outside the gene matches. Looked up from germline, CDR1 is LGHNA and CDR2 is YNFKEQ. The CDR3 has 17 residues. The CDR3 DNA is TGTGCCAGCAGCCAAGAAGGCTCAGGGGGGATAGGCTATGGCTACACCTTC. It specifies CASSQEGSGGIGYGYTF.

The chain links TRBV28 to TRBJ1-1; 8 positions agree with TRBD1. CDR1 and CDR2 (germline): MDHEN, SYDVKM. This CDR3 region has 15 residues. V shed 3 bases, J shed 2 bases, and the junction held 5 bases outside the gene matches. The CDR3 here is CASSFVQGANTEAFF. CDR3 nucleotide sequence: TGTGCCAGCAGTTTTGTGCAGGGGGCAAACACTGAAGCTTTCTTT.

The chain couples TRBV7-9 to TRBJ2-1, with 8 bases that match TRBD2. The CDR3 covers 16 residues. The V gene end was trimmed by 4 bases and the J gene end by 7 bases; junction bases not matched to a gene: 12. CDR1 SEHNR and CDR2 FQNEAQ come from the germline V gene (reference sequence). This chain's CDR3 is CASSSQRAGGLNEQFF. As DNA, the CDR3 is TGTGCCAGCAGCTCTCAACGGGCGGGGGGTCTGAATGAGCAGTTCTTC.

This chain joins TRBV27 and TRBJ2-5; 9 positions match TRBD2. CDR1 is MNHEY and CDR2 is SMNVEV in the germline V gene (reference sequence). J gave up 5 bases and V 2 bases, and 3 bases lay outside the gene matches. The CDR3 spans 14 residues. The CDR3 DNA follows: TGTGCCAGCAGTTTAAGACTAGCGGTGGAGACCCAGTACTTC. Its protein product is CASSLRLAVETQYF.

This chain joins TRBV7-8 and TRBJ2-5; D gene uncertain. This CDR3 has 13 amino acids. CDR1 is SGHVS and CDR2 is FQNEAQ in the germline V gene. With 6 bases removed from V and 4 bases from J, the gap between germline ends came to 12 bases. The CDR3: CASSPGLRETQYF. In DNA form, the CDR3 reads TGTGCCAGCAGTCCTGGGCTACGAGAGACCCAGTACTTC.

The chain combines TRBV7-3 with TRBJ1-5; TRBD1 agrees at 9 bases. Germline V gene lookup returns CDR1 SGHTA and CDR2 FQGTGA. The CDR3 has 18 amino acids. With V trimmed by 4 bases and J by 6 bases, 16 bases remained unmatched. The chain's CDR3 is CASSSDLPGGQGFQPQHF. Here the CDR3 DNA reads TGTGCCAGCAGCTCCGACTTACCCGGGGGACAGGGTTTTCAGCCCCAGCATTTT.

The chain couples TRBV7-9 to TRBJ1-2, with TRBD1 identical over 9 bases. This CDR3 comprises 14 residues. Per germline, CDR1 SEHNR and CDR2 FQNEAQ (reference sequence). Trimming at V came to 4 bases and at J to 2 bases, leaving 2 bases not matched to a gene. CDR3 amino acids: CASSSTGGNYGYTF. CDR3 coding DNA: TGTGCCAGCAGCTCCACAGGGGGCAACTATGGCTACACCTTC.